This TCR beta chain was obtained from a study of control samples from healthy donors and cancer patients. V lost 5 bases and J lost 6; bases outside the gene matches: 6. Germline V gives CDR1 SGHVS, CDR2 FNYEAQ. The CDR3 has 16 residues. Some clones are missing from TCRdb's copy, which holds only in-frame ones; the method was immunoSEQ multiplex PCR. This table holds more than 65,000 clones, under 85% found once. The sequenced sample consisted of blood. The TCR originated in a man aged 55 to 70 in good health. This rearrangement joins TRBV7-6 to TRBJ2-1; TRBD2 agrees at 14 bases. For the CDR3, the DNA is TGTGCCAGCAGCATGATTGGACTAGCGGGAGGCAATGAGCAGTTCTTC. It is translated as CASSMIGLAGGNEQFF.